This T cell receptor (beta chain) derives from a study of T cell changes during pregnancy in multiple sclerosis. CDR3 length equals 14 residues. The V end lost 0 bases, the J end lost 6 bases, and 12 bases lay between the germline ends. Germline assignment: CDR1 SGHNT and CDR2 YYREEE (reference sequence). Data came from immunoSEQ multiplex PCR; TCRdb stores just in-frame clones and leaves some out. The table includes about 48,000 clones, over 85% detected once. The receptor comes from a female donor with multiple sclerosis, enrolled in a pregnancy study. The sample consisted of CD4+ T cells from peripheral blood mononuclear cells, taken in the first trimester of pregnancy. This chain uses TRBV5-4 with TRBJ1-2; a weak D match, TRBD1 (5 bases). DNA of the CDR3: TGTGCCAGCAGCTTGGAATTCAGGGCTGATGGCTACACCTTC. Protein: CASSLEFRADGYTF.